The source of this TCR beta chain is a study of T cells in women clearing cervical HPV infection. Turning to the study itself: Case blood was drawn when the lesion was first found; control blood after infection became undetectable.

The CDR3 sequence is 15 residues long. Per the germline V gene, CDR1 is SEHNR and CDR2 is FQNEAQ (reference sequence). After removal of 5 bases from V and 3 bases from J, the junction contained 5 bases not matched to a gene. The study, taken as a whole, reports: Effector/memory and HPV-specific T cells were not isolated, and association timing is unknown. CIN3+ cases had significantly higher TCR repertoire richness than controls, but evenness did not differ.

Notes on this clone: Its antigen is currently unknown. The missing CDR3 end, 3 residues past where the read stops, is filled in from the germline J gene.

Profiling relied on immunoSEQ multiplex PCR, and the TCRdb table lists in-frame clones only, not all of them. The sample data list about 23,000 clones. Material for sequencing was blood buffy coat. V and J are TRBV7-9 and TRBJ1-4, with 8 positions matching TRBD1. This clonotype was sampled from a woman between 18 and 75 years old with a cervical HPV16 infection that either progressed to CIN3+ or cleared (not recorded which). CDR3 DNA (partial): TGTGCCAGCAGCATGGGGACAGGACCTAATGAAAAA. Its protein is CASSMGTGPNEK. The whole CDR3 is CASSMGTGPNEKLFF.